This TCR beta chain derives from a study of beta chain features in type 1 diabetes. Notes on the study in general: Patients with type 1 diabetes carried fewer insertions and had more deletions at their VDJ junctions. In every one of the four CD4+ subsets, TCRB CDR3s were moderately but significantly shorter in Type 1 diabetes patients.

V dropped 2 bases and J dropped 0; count of bases not matched to a gene: 3. The CDR3 loop spans 15 amino acids. Germline CDR1 is KGHSH and CDR2 is LQKENI. A few counts support this clone. Its antigen is as yet unknown. Every isolated RNA sample was fully reverse transcribed, so sequencing captured expressed TCRB transcripts. Assay: immunoSEQ multiplex PCR; the TCRdb copy retains only in-frame clones and omits some. The top ten hold under 8.5% of the sample, which has about 320,000 clones, 14% seen once. Post-sort purity exceeded 95% for all sorted populations. The rearrangement links TRBV18 to TRBJ1-2, with 7 bases lining up with TRBD1. The TCR was taken from a man in his thirties or forties in good health. Sequenced: central memory CD4+ T cells from blood. CDR3 coding DNA: TGTGCCAGCTCACCAACAGGGGAAGCTAACTATGGCTACACCTTC. Translation: CASSPTGEANYGYTF.